This T cell receptor (beta chain) was retrieved from a study of cytomegalovirus exposure and HLA in healthy donors. Overall study findings and caveats: Researchers reported in a later analysis that a missense DCLRE1C variant was tied to TCR beta V- and J-gene trimming. Analyzed later, association rates of TCRs varied across HLA loci, with DRB1 most and HLA-C fewest. The classifier reportedly diagnosed cytomegalovirus status with high specificity and sensitivity. According to an earlier analysis, most TCR beta V segments yielded productive rearrangements about 90% or about 30% of the time.

This PCR relied on a set of 60 Vbeta primers and 13 Jbeta primers. TCRdb's copy holds only in-frame clones and misses some; the assay was immunoSEQ multiplex PCR. This table has 150,000 or so clones, 76% appearing once. Comment on this clone: Its antigen is currently unknown.

The sequencing sample was made of PBMCs. This TCR was sampled from a male donor in good health and CMV-seronegative.

The CDR3 DNA sequence: TGCGCCAGCATTTTTAACGGGGATACGCAGTATTTT. Its protein is CASIFNGDTQYF. The J gene is TRBJ2-3, the V gene TRBV10-1; no firm D call. The CDR3 runs to 12 residues. Looked up from germline, CDR1 is WNHNN and CDR2 is SYGVQD (reference sequence). Trimming pared 7 bases from V and 6 bases from J, leaving 11 bases between.